Listed here are 28 T cell receptor beta chains from one sample, sequenced in a study of blood T cell repertoires in COVID-19. Sequencing used immunoSEQ multiplex PCR; TCRdb keeps in-frame clones, though not all of them. Seen here are about 200,000 clones, over 75% observed once, and the top ten hold about 7%. Sequencing was carried out using PBMCs or T cells enriched from blood (not recorded which). Receptor source: a middle-aged woman with acute COVID-19.

The chain carries TRBV28 and TRBJ1-1, with TRBD1 matching 8 bases. Trimming took 6 bases from V and 7 from J; bases not matched to a gene: 10. The CDR3 consists of 14 residues. Looked up from germline, CDR1 is MDHEN and CDR2 is SYDVKM. The CDR3 bases are TGTGCCAGCAGGGGTACAGGGGGGTTGGGTGAAGCTTTCTTT. Amino acid sequence: CASRGTGGLGEAFF.

The chain has TRBV7-3 and TRBJ2-1, with 9 bases identical to TRBD1. CDR3 length: 14 residues. The V and J ends lost 5 bases and 4 bases, in that order; junction bases with no gene match: 3. Germline V CDR1 and CDR2: SGHTA, FQGTGA. CDR3 in DNA: TGTGCCAGCAGCGTAGACAGGGGGTACAATGAGCAGTTCTTC. Protein product: CASSVDRGYNEQFF.

The chain employs TRBV5-6 and TRBJ2-1; 8 bases line up with TRBD2. The CDR3 runs 18 residues. Germline CDR1 is SGHDT and CDR2 is YYEEEE. V gave up 0 bases and J gave up 8 bases; unmatched junction bases: 16. CDR3 residues: CASSLGLGTSWGGYEQFF. As DNA, the CDR3 is TGTGCCAGCAGCTTGGGACTTGGGACTAGTTGGGGGGGATATGAGCAGTTCTTC.

This chain joins TRBV28 and TRBJ1-2; 10 positions match TRBD1. The junction had 7 bases not matched to a gene; V was cut back by 3 bases and J by 0 bases. The germline CDR1 and CDR2 sequences are MDHEN and SYDVKM. This CDR3 is 17 amino acids long. CDR3 in DNA: TGTGCCAGCAGTTTGGGGTTCGGACAGGGGGCTAACTATGGCTACACCTTC. Translation gives CASSLGFGQGANYGYTF.

The genes are TRBV19 and TRBJ2-2; D remains ambiguous. Trimming took 6 bases from V and 6 from J, leaving 17 bases between them. The length of the CDR3 is 15 residues. Germline CDR1 and CDR2: LNHDA and SQIVND (reference sequence). CDR3 nucleotides: TGTGCCAGTAGAGAACCCCGGAGAGCCCCCGGGGAGCTGTTTTTT. This codes for CASREPRRAPGELFF.

Points on this clone: The sample has other DNA sequences that encode this CDR3 too. This chain joins TRBV9 and TRBJ1-1; D is undetermined. CDR1 SGDLS and CDR2 YYNGEE come from the germline V gene. The CDR3 extends over 13 amino acids. V shed 2 bases and J shed 1 base, with 6 bases lying between them. The CDR3 loop is CASSVLENTEAFF. The CDR3 bases are TGTGCCAGCAGCGTTTTAGAGAACACTGAAGCTTTCTTT. Full variable domain (outside the CDR3, taken from reference TRBV9 and TRBJ1-1): DSGVTQTPKHLITATGQRVTLRCSPRSGDLSVYWYQQSLDQGLQFLIQYYNGEERAKGNILERFSAQQFPDLHSELNLSSLELGDSALYFCASSVLENTEAFFGQGTRLTVV.

The genes are TRBV27 and TRBJ2-5, with 10 bases matching TRBD1. Germline V CDR1 and CDR2: MNHEY, SMNVEV (reference sequence). Trimming at V came to 2 bases and at J to 3 bases, leaving 9 bases not matched to a gene. This CDR3 has 17 amino acids. CDR3 amino acids: CASSLRWRGTGEETQYF. The CDR3 DNA reads as TGTGCCAGCAGTTTAAGATGGAGGGGGACAGGGGAAGAGACCCAGTACTTC.

This rearrangement joins TRBV29-1 to TRBJ2-2, with 10 bases identical to TRBD1. From germline, CDR1 is SQVTM and CDR2 ANQGSEA. CDR3 length: 17 amino acids. V lost 5 bases, J lost 5 bases, and 14 bases stayed unmatched. CDR3 in amino acids: CSVSTVATGGKTGELFF. CDR3 DNA: TGCAGCGTTTCAACCGTAGCGACAGGGGGCAAAACCGGGGAGCTGTTTTTT.

The chain has TRBV9 and TRBJ2-5; 9 positions agree with TRBD2. The CDR3 is 18 residues long. V was pared by 4 bases and J by 0 bases, with 13 bases of the junction left unmatched. Germline V lookup: CDR1 SGDLS, CDR2 YYNGEE. The CDR3 sequence: CASSPRDSGSLYQETQYF. The DNA of the CDR3 is TGTGCCAGCAGCCCGCGGGATAGCGGGAGCCTGTACCAAGAGACCCAGTACTTC.

J is TRBJ1-1 and V is TRBV19, with 12 bases fitting TRBD1. Unmatched junction bases numbered 7, after V lost 5 bases and J lost 3 bases. The CDR3 length is 16 residues. CDR1 and CDR2 (germline): LNHDA, SQIVND (reference sequence). CDR3 nucleotides: TGTGCCAGTAGTGCCTCCGGGACAGGGGGCCACACTGAAGCTTTCTTT. Its protein product is CASSASGTGGHTEAFF.

The chain is built from TRBV5-1 and TRBJ2-3; TRBD2 aligns across 14 bases. V dropped 4 bases and J dropped 3; count of bases not matched to a gene: 4. This CDR3 has 16 residues. The germline gives CDR1 SGHRS, CDR2 YFSETQ. The CDR3 reads CASSLGTSGGTDTQYF. The CDR3 DNA is TGCGCCAGCAGCCTAGGGACTAGCGGGGGAACAGATACGCAGTATTTT.

V is TRBV28 and J is TRBJ2-5; 7 bases match TRBD2. The CDR3 covers 14 residues. V shed 4 bases, J shed 5 bases, and the junction held 7 bases outside the gene matches. Germline V gene sequence: CDR1 MDHEN, CDR2 SYDVKM. This CDR3 is CASSSYSGQETQYF. The CDR3 DNA is TGTGCCAGCAGTTCTTATAGCGGGCAGGAGACCCAGTACTTC.

The rearrangement joins TRBV30 to TRBJ2-3, with no clear D. The V and J ends lost 6 bases and 5 bases respectively, with 12 bases between them. The length of the CDR3 is 12 residues. CDR1 is GTSNPN, CDR2 SVGIG, per germline (reference sequence). The CDR3 nucleotides read TGTGCCTGCATCCCGATAGTAGATACGCAGTATTTT. Protein sequence: CACIPIVDTQYF.

The V call is TRBV30, the J call TRBJ2-7; TRBD1 matches at 8 bases. Trimming took 4 bases from V and 2 from J; bases not matched to a gene: 4. CDR1 is GTSNPN, CDR2 SVGIG, per germline (reference sequence). This CDR3 comprises 13 residues. The CDR3 sequence: CAWTGQAAYEQYF. The CDR3, as DNA: TGTGCCTGGACGGGACAGGCCGCCTACGAGCAGTACTTC.

CDR3 nucleotide sequence: TGTGCCAGCAGCCCGAGCGGTGACAGGGTCGAGCAGTACTTC. This translates into CASSPSGDRVEQYF. The chain is built from TRBV7-3 and TRBJ2-7, with TRBD1 matching over 7 bases. The CDR3 runs 14 residues. Germline V gene sequence: CDR1 SGHTA, CDR2 FQGTGA. J lost 6 bases, V lost 5 bases, and 10 bases had no gene match.

V and J are TRBV27 and TRBJ2-2; the D gene is possibly TRBD1 (5 bases). V was trimmed by 5 bases and J by 4 bases, leaving 11 bases between them. The germline gives CDR1 MNHEY, CDR2 SMNVEV (reference sequence). The CDR3 spans 14 residues. The CDR3 loop reads CASSQGLITGELFF. The CDR3 nucleotides read TGTGCCAGCAGTCAGGGCCTTATCACCGGGGAGCTGTTTTTT.

This chain joins TRBV12-3 or TRBV12-4 and TRBJ1-6; D is unresolved. CDR3 length: 12 residues. V was cut by 5 bases and J by 9 bases, with 8 bases left in between. CDR3 region: CASSGDLSPLHF. The CDR3 region has the DNA TGTGCCAGCAGTGGAGACCTTTCACCCCTCCACTTT.

This chain links TRBV19 with TRBJ1-3; D gene ambiguous. Germline V gene data show CDR1 as LNHDA and CDR2 as SQIVND (reference sequence). With 5 bases removed from V and 0 bases from J, the gap between germline ends came to 5 bases. The CDR3 is 13 residues long. Here the CDR3 reads CASSEVSGNTIYF. CDR3 nucleotide sequence: TGTGCCAGTAGTGAGGTCTCTGGAAACACCATATATTTT. Filled out from reference TRBV19 and TRBJ1-3, the complete variable domain reads DGGITQSPKYLFRKEGQNVTLSCEQNLNHDAMYWYRQDPGQGLRLIYYSQIVNDFQKGDIAEGYSVSREKKESFPLTVTSAQKNPTAFYLCASSEVSGNTIYFGEGSWLTVV.

This chain links TRBV9 with TRBJ1-2, with TRBD1 matching over 9 bases. With 3 bases clipped from V and 7 bases from J, the junction kept 13 bases outside the gene matches. Per germline, CDR1 SGDLS and CDR2 YYNGEE. CDR3 length: 16 residues. CDR3 in DNA: TGTGCCAGCAGCGAAGGACAGGGGCTCGGGTTTAGTGGCTACACCTTC. Translation: CASSEGQGLGFSGYTF.

The chain couples TRBV10-3 to TRBJ2-7; 7 bases agree with TRBD2. This CDR3 contains 14 residues. J gave up 5 bases and V 4 bases, and 8 bases lay outside the gene matches. The germline CDR1 and CDR2 sequences are ENHRY and SYGVKD. CDR3 loop: CAISAGGGIHEQYF. For the CDR3, the DNA is TGTGCCATCAGTGCGGGGGGAGGCATCCACGAGCAGTACTTC.

This clone has a single count. This chain links TRBV5-1 with TRBJ2-7; 10 bases line up with TRBD1. Per the germline V gene, CDR1 is SGHRS and CDR2 is YFSETQ. The CDR3 length is 14 residues. Losses at the gene ends were 4 bases for V and 7 bases for J; bases not matched to a gene: 8. The CDR3 DNA reads TGCGCCAGCAGCCGTCGGGACAGGGGATCGGAGCAGTACTTC. The encoded protein is CASSRRDRGSEQYF.

CDR3 residues: CASSQNSGILYEQYF. The CDR3 DNA follows: TGCGCCAGCAGCCAAAACTCCGGGATCCTCTACGAGCAGTACTTC. This chain links TRBV4-1 with TRBJ2-7, with D perhaps matching TRBD2 (5 bases). V lost 2 bases to trimming and J lost 3 bases, with 14 bases between them. There are 15 residues in the CDR3. Germline V lookup: CDR1 MGHRA, CDR2 YSYEKL.

V usage is TRBV6-6 and J usage is TRBJ1-1; 11 nucleotides match TRBD1. This CDR3 region has 15 residues. The germline V gene has CDR1 MNHNY and CDR2 SVGAGI (reference sequence). Germline trimming cut 1 base from V and 3 bases from J; bases unmatched to any gene: 1. DNA of the CDR3: TGTGCCAGCAGTTACTTGGGACAGGGGGACACTGAAGCTTTCTTT. Translation gives CASSYLGQGDTEAFF.

The chain links TRBV30 to TRBJ1-2; D may be TRBD1 (5 bases). The CDR3 is 15 residues long. The germline CDR1 and CDR2 sequences are GTSNPN and SVGIG (reference sequence). V lost 1 base and J lost 4, with 16 bases in between. CDR3 residues: CAWSARTPRPYGYTF. The DNA of the CDR3 is TGTGCCTGGAGTGCCAGGACACCACGGCCCTATGGCTACACCTTC.

The chain recombines TRBV6-6 with TRBJ2-7; unclear D gene. Germline CDR1 is MNHNY and CDR2 is SVGAGI (reference sequence). With 2 bases removed from V and 7 bases from J, the gap between germline ends came to 12 bases. The CDR3 runs to 13 residues. Here the CDR3 DNA reads TGTGCCAGCAGTTACGTTCCTTTGTTGGAGCAGTACTTC. Translation gives CASSYVPLLEQYF.

This clone was detected a few times. The gene calls are TRBV5-8 and TRBJ1-2; D is ambiguous. Looked up from germline, CDR1 is SGHTS and CDR2 is YDEGEE. The CDR3 runs to 14 residues. Trimming removed 0 bases at V and 0 bases at J, with 6 bases between. The CDR3: CASSLEGANYGYTF. CDR3 coding DNA: TGTGCCAGCAGCTTGGAGGGAGCTAACTATGGCTACACCTTC.

CDR3 DNA: TGTGCCAGTAGTTCCGGACAGAAGAACACTGAAGCTTTCTTT. This translates into CASSSGQKNTEAFF. V usage is TRBV19 and J usage is TRBJ1-1; TRBD1 might be the D (6 bases). V was shortened by 5 bases and J by 1 base, with 11 bases between the two germline ends. The CDR3 has 14 amino acids. Germline CDR1 is LNHDA and CDR2 is SQIVND (reference sequence).

This clone was counted a few times. The chain uses TRBV3-1 (or the pseudogene TRBV3-2) and TRBJ1-1, with 7 bases fitting TRBD1. Per the germline V gene, CDR1 is LGHDT and CDR2 is YNNKEL (reference sequence). This CDR3 comprises 15 residues. With V trimmed by 4 bases and J by 3 bases, 8 bases remained unmatched. The CDR3 protein is CASSPPRQGHTEAFF. In DNA, the CDR3 is TGTGCCAGCAGCCCACCTCGACAGGGACACACTGAAGCTTTCTTT.